This is a list of T cell receptor beta chains from one sample in a study. Using its own MiXCR run on the RT-PCR reads, TCRdb lists one record per CDR3 protein. The sample gives about 680,000 distinct CDR3 sequences, around 14% of which show up once; 3% to 4.5% is in the top ten. The specimen sequenced was memory CD4+ T cells from blood. The origin of the receptors is a female donor in good health, serving as a healthy control. Each CDR3 is given with its conserved first and last residue. Fields, in order: D gene, J gene, clone size, V gene, CDR3 DNA, CDR3 protein. D genes are given only for firm matches. Only part of the rows carry a size: once, few, many, or a class if the clone is expanded.

- | TRBJ1-2 | - | TRBV28 | TGTGCCAGCAGAAGAACAGGATATGGCTACACCTTC | CASRRTGYGYTF
- | TRBJ1-6 | few | TRBV27 | TGTGCCAGCAGTTTAAGGGGAAATGCACCCCTCCACTTT | CASSLRGNAPLHF
- | TRBJ2-1 | few | TRBV7-2 | TGTGCCAGCAGCTTAATGCACGCGACAGTAAACAATGAGCAGTTCTTC | CASSLMHATVNNEQFF
- | TRBJ1-1 | few | TRBV7-2 | TGTGCCAGCAGCTCTCTTACATCGAACACTGAAGCTTTCTTT | CASSSLTSNTEAFF
TRBD2 | TRBJ2-3 | - | TRBV5-1 | TGCGCCAGCAGCCAAAAAGCGGGACCCACAGATACGCAGTATTTT | CASSQKAGPTDTQYF
- | TRBJ1-2 | - | TRBV6-1 | TGTGCCAGCAATGAGCAGATTCTTACGGACTATGGCTACACCTTC | CASNEQILTDYGYTF
- | TRBJ1-1 | - | TRBV13 | TGTGCCAGCAGCCCCCCAGCGGGGACTGAAGCTTTCTTT | CASSPPAGTEAFF
- | TRBJ1-4 | many | TRBV7-9 | TGTGCCAGCAGCGTTAGGGGAACCGAAAAACTGTTTTTT | CASSVRGTEKLFF
- | TRBJ1-2 | few | TRBV30 | TGTGCCTGGAGGGGCAGGGAGAACTATGGCTACACCTTC | CAWRGRENYGYTF
TRBD2 | TRBJ2-7 | many | TRBV20-1 | TGCAGTGCTGACAGGACTAGCGGGGGGGAGACCTACGAGCAGTACTTC | CSADRTSGGETYEQYF
TRBD1 | TRBJ1-1 | - | TRBV19 | TGTGCCAGTAGTACCAATCCGGGACAGGCGAACACTGAAGCTTTCTTT | CASSTNPGQANTEAFF
- | TRBJ1-1 | - | TRBV29-1 | TGCAGCGTTGACGGGGGCTTGAGGACTGAAGCTTTCTTT | CSVDGGLRTEAFF
- | TRBJ1-2 | many | TRBV20-1 | TGCAGTGCTAGAGATCAGGAGGGGGTGTTTGGCTACACCTTC | CSARDQEGVFGYTF
- | TRBJ2-5 | - | TRBV4-1 | TGCGCCAGCAGCCTACAACTAGCGAGGGGGGGAGAGACCCAGTACTTC | CASSLQLARGGETQYF
- | TRBJ2-1 | many | TRBV6-5 | TGTGCCAGCAGTTCGGGCGACAGCAATGAGCAGTTCTTC | CASSSGDSNEQFF
TRBD1 | TRBJ2-7 | few | TRBV6-1 | TGTGCCAGCAGGAACAGACAGGGGTTCTACGAGCAGTACTTC | CASRNRQGFYEQYF
- | TRBJ2-1 | - | TRBV9 | TGTGCCAGCAGCCCTACAGGGTTCTCCTACAATGAGCAGTTCTTC | CASSPTGFSYNEQFF
- | TRBJ1-1 | - | TRBV7-6 | TGTGCCAGCAGCTTAGAGAAGGGGACTGAAGCTTTCTTT | CASSLEKGTEAFF